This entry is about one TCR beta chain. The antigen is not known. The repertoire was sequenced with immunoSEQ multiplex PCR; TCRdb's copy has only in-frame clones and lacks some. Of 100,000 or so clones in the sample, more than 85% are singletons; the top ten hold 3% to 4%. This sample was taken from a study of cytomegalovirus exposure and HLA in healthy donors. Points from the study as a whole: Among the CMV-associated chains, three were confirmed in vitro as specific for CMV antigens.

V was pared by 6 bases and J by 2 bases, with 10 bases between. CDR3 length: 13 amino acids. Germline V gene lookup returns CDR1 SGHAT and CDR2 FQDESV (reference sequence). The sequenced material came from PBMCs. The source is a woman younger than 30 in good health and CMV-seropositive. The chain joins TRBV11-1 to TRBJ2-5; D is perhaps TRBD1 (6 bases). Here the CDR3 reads CASRPTGQETQYF. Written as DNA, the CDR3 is TGTGCCAGCAGACCCACAGGGCAAGAGACCCAGTACTTC. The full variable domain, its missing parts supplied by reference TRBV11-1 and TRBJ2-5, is EAEVAQSPRYKITEKSQAVAFWCDPISGHATLYWYRQILGQGPELLVQFQDESVVDDSQLPKDRFSAERLKGVDSTLKIQPAELGDSAMYLCASRPTGQETQYFGPGTRLLVL.